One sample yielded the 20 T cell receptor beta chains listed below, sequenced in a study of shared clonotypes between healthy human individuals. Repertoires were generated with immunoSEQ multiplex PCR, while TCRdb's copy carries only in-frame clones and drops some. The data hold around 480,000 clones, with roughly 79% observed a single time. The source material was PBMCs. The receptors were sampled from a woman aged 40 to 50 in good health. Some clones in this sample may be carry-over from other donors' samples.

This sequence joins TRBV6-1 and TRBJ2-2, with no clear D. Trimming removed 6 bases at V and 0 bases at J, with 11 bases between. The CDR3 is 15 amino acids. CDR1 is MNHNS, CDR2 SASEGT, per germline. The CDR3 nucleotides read TGTGCCAGCAGGTCGCCAGAAACGAACACCGGGGAGCTGTTTTTT. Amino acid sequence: CASRSPETNTGELFF.

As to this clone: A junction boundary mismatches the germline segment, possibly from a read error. Here the CDR3 reads CASSWRGIPGNTTYF. The CDR3 DNA is TGTGCCAGCAGTTGGAGGGGCATCCCTGGAAACACCACATACTTT. The gene calls are TRBV6-5 and TRBJ1-3; possibly TRBD1 for D (5 bases). Germline values: CDR1 MNHEY, CDR2 SVGAGI. The CDR3 loop spans 15 amino acids.

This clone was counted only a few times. Written as DNA, the CDR3 is TGTGCCAGCAGTGGGGGACAGGGCACTGAAGCTTTCTTT. The encoded protein is CASSGGQGTEAFF. The chain joins TRBV2 to TRBJ1-1; 9 bases line up with TRBD1. J lost 4 bases, V lost 4 bases, and 1 base had no gene match. CDR1 and CDR2 from the germline V gene are SNHLY and FYNNEI. This CDR3 spans 13 amino acids.

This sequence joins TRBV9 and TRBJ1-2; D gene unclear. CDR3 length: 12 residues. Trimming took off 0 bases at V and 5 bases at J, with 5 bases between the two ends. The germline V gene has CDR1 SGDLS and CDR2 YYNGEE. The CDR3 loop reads CASSVGRYGYTF. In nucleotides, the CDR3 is TGTGCCAGCAGCGTAGGGCGGTATGGCTACACCTTC.

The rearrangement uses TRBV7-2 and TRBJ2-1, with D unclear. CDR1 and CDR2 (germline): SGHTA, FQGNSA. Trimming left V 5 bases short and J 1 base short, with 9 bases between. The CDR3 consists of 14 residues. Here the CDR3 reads CASSLFGSYNEQFF. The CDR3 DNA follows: TGTGCCAGCAGCCTCTTTGGATCCTACAATGAGCAGTTCTTC.

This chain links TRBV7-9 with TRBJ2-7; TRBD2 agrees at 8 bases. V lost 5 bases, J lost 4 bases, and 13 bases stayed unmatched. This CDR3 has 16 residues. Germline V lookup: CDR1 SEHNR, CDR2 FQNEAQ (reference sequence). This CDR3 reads CASSPKTSGRFYEQYF. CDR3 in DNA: TGTGCCAGCAGCCCAAAAACTAGCGGAAGATTTTACGAGCAGTACTTC.

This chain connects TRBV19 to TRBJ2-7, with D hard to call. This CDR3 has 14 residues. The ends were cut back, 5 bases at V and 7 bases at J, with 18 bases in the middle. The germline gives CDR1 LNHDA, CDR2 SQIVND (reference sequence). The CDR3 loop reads CASSARAGSGEQYF. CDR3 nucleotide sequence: TGTGCCAGTAGTGCCCGGGCAGGTTCCGGGGAGCAGTACTTC.

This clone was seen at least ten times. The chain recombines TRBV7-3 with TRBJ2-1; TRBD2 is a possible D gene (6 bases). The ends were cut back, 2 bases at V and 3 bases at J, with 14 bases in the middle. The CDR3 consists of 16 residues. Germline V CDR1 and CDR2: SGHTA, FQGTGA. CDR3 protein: CASSLRGTHLYNEQFF. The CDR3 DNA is TGTGCCAGCAGCTTACGGGGGACTCACCTCTACAATGAGCAGTTCTTC.

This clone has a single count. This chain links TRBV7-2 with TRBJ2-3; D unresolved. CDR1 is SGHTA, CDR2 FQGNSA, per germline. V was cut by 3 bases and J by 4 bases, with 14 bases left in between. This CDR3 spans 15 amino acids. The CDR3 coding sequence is TGTGCCAGCAGCTTGCCTACCCGGAGTCCAGATACGCAGTATTTT. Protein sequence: CASSLPTRSPDTQYF.

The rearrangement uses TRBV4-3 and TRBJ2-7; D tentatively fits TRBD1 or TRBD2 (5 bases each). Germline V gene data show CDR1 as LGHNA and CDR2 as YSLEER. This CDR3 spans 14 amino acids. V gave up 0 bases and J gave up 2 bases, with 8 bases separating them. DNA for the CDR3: TGCGCCAGCAGCCAAGAAGTGGGACCCTACGAGCAGTACTTC. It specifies CASSQEVGPYEQYF.

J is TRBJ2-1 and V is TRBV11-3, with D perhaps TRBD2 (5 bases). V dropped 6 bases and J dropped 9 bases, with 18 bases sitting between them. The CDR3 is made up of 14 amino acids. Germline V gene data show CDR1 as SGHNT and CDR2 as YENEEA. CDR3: CASSSGRLAGEQFF. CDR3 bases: TGTGCCAGCAGTTCTGGTAGGCTAGCAGGTGAGCAGTTCTTC. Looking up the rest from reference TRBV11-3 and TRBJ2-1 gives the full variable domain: EAGVVQSPRYKIIEKKQPVAFWCNPISGHNTLYWYLQNLGQGPELLIRYENEEAVDDSQLPKDRFSAERLKGVDSTLKIQPAELGDSAVYLCASSSGRLAGEQFFGPGTRLTVL.

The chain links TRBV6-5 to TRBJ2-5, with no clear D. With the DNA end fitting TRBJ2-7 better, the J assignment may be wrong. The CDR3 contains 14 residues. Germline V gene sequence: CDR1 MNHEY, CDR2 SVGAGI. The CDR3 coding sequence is TGTGCCAGCAGTTACGCGGATAGAGCCTACGAGCAGTACTTC. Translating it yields CASSYADRAYEQYF.

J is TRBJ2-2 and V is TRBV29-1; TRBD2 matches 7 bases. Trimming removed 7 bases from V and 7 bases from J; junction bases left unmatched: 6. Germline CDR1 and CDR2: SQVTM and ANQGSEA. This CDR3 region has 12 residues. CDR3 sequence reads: CSGGEGLGELFF. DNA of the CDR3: TGCAGCGGAGGGGAGGGGCTCGGGGAGCTGTTTTTT.

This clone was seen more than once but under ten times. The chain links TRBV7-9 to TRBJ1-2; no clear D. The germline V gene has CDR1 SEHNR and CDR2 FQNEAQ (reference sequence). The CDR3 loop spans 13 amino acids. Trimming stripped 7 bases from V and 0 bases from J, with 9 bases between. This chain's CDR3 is CASTPAANYGYTF. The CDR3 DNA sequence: TGTGCCAGCACCCCAGCGGCTAACTATGGCTACACCTTC.

The DNA for the CDR3 is TGTGCCAGCAGCCTAGGAGGAGCGGTCTCCTACGAGCAGTACTTC. Translated: CASSLGGAVSYEQYF. V usage is TRBV7-6 and J usage is TRBJ2-7, with D perhaps matching TRBD2 (5 bases). CDR3 size: 15 residues. Germline CDR1 SGHVS, CDR2 FNYEAQ. With 5 bases removed from V and 0 bases from J, the gap between germline ends came to 14 bases.

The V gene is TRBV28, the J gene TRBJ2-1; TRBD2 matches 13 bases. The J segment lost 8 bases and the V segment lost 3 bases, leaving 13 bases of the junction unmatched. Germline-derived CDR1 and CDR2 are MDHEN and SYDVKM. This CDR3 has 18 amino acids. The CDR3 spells CASSLITQTSGRRHEQFF. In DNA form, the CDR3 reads TGTGCCAGCAGTTTGATAACGCAGACTAGCGGGAGGAGGCATGAGCAGTTCTTC.

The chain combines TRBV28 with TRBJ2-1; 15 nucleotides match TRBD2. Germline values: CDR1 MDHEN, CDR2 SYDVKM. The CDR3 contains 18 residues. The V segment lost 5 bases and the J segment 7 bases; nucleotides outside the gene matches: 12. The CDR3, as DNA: TGTGCCAGCAGTCCATATCCCCGGACTAGCGGGAGGGGGAATGAGCAGTTCTTC. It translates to CASSPYPRTSGRGNEQFF.

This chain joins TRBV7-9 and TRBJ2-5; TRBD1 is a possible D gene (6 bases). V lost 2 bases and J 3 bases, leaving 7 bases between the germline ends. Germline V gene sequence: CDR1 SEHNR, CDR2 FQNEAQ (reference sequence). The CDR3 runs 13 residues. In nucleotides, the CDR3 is TGTGCCAGCAGCTTAAGGACAGAAGAGACCCAGTACTTC. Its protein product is CASSLRTEETQYF.

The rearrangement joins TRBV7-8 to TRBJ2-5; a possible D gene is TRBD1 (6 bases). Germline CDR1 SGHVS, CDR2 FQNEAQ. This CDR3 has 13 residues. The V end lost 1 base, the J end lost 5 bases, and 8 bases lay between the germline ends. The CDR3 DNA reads TGTGCCAGCAGCTTAGGCAGGGGCGAGACCCAGTACTTC. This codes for CASSLGRGETQYF.

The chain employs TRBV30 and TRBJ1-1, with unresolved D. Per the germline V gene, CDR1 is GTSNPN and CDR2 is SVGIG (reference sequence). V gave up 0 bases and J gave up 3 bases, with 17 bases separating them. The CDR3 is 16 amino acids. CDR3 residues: CAWSVGKVELDTEAFF. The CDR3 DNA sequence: TGTGCCTGGAGTGTAGGAAAGGTCGAATTGGACACTGAAGCTTTCTTT.